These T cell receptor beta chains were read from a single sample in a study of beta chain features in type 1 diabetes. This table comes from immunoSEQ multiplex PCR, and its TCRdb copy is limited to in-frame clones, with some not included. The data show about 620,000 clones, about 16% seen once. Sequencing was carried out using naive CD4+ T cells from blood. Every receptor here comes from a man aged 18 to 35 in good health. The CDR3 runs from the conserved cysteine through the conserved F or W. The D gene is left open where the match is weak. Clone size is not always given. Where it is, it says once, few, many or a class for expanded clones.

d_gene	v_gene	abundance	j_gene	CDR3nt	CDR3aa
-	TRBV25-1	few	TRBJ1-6	TGTGCCAGCAGTGAACCCATGGCCTATAATTCACCCCTCCACTTT	CASSEPMAYNSPLHF
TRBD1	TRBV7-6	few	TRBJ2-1	TGTGCCAGCAGCTTAGAACAGGGGTTCTCCTACAATGAGCAGTTCTTC	CASSLEQGFSYNEQFF
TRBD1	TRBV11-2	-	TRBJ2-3	TGTGCCAGCAGCTTCCGACAGGGGGCGAGGAAAATGGATACGCAGTATTTT	CASSFRQGARKMDTQYF
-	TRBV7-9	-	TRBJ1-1	TGTGCCAGCAGCTTAGTTCGTCCAGGTCAGAACACTGAAGCTTTCTTT	CASSLVRPGQNTEAFF
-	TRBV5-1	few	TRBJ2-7	TGCGCCAGCAGCTTGGTGCAGGCCGCCTACGAGCAGTACTTC	CASSLVQAAYEQYF
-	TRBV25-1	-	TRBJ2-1	TGTGCCAGCAGTCCTTTCAATGAGCAGTTCTTC	CASSPFNEQFF
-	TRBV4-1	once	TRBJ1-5	TGCGCCAGCAGCCAAGAATGGGTCGGGGGGACTTATAGCAATCAGCCCCAGCATTTT	CASSQEWVGGTYSNQPQHF
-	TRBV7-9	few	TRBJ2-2	TGTGCCAGCAGCCCCCCCCTCGGGGAGCTGTTTTTT	CASSPPLGELFF
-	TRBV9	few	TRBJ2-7	TGTGCCAGCAGTGCCGTCGGCTCTTTCTCTCGTGAGCAGTACTTC	CASSAVGSFSREQYF
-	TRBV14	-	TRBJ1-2	TGTGCCAGCAGCCTAGCGCCGAGGCCGGCGGATGGCTACACCTTC	CASSLAPRPADGYTF
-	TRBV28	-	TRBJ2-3	TGTGCCAGCAGTTTGAGGACAGATACGCGGTATTTT	CASSLRTDTRYF
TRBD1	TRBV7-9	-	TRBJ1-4	TGTGCCAGCAGCTTACAGGGGGCAACTAATGAAAAACTGTTTTTT	CASSLQGATNEKLFF
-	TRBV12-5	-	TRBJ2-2	TGTGCTAGTGGCTTGGGACCCACCGGGGAGCTGTTTTTT	CASGLGPTGELFF
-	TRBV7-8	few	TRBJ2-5	TGTGCCAGCAGCTTCCCTCGGGCGGGCCAAGAGACCCAGTACTTC	CASSFPRAGQETQYF
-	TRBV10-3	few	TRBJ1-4	TGTGCCATCAGTGTCGGGGGGGCGGAAAAACTGTTTTTT	CAISVGGAEKLFF
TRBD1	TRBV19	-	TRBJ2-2	TGTGCCAGTAGTAAAGCGACAGGGCAGGGCACCGGGGAGCTGTTTTTT	CASSKATGQGTGELFF
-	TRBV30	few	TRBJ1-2	TGTGCCTGGAGTGTGCGGACCTCGGAGGACACCTTC	CAWSVRTSEDTF
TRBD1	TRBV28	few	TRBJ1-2	TGTGCCAGCAGTGCCCTCAGGGGGGACGGCTATGGCTACACCTTC	CASSALRGDGYGYTF
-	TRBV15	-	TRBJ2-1	TGTGCCACCAGCAGAGATCTTCCCCTGGAGCAGTTCTTC	CATSRDLPLEQFF
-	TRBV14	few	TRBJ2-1	TGTGCCAGCAGCCAAGAAGGTTGGCCTCCCTACAATGAGCAGTTCTTC	CASSQEGWPPYNEQFF
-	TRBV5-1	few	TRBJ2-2	TGCGCCAGCAGCTTGCGGGCAGGGCGAGCCGGGGAGCTGTTTTTT	CASSLRAGRAGELFF
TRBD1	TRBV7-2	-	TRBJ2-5	TGTGCCAGCAGCCTAGGGACAGCAGAGACCCAGTACTTC	CASSLGTAETQYF
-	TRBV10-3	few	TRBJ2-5	TGTGCCATCAGTGAGCGACAGGAGAAGTACCAAGAGACCCAGTACTTC	CAISERQEKYQETQYF
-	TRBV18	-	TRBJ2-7	TGTGCCAGCTCAAAACAGGACTACGAGCAGTACTTC	CASSKQDYEQYF
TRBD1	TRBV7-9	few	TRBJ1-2	TGTGCCAGCAGCTTAAGCGCTGACAGGGACTTATCTTATGGCTACACCTTC	CASSLSADRDLSYGYTF
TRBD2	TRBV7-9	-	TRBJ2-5	TGTGCCAGCAGCTCTCGACTAGCGGGAGGGGAGACCCAGTACTTC	CASSSRLAGGETQYF
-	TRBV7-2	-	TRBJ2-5	TGTGCCAGCAGCTTGCTTGGGACCCAGTACTTC	CASSLLGTQYF
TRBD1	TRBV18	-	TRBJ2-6	TGTGCCAGCTCACCAATCGGAACAGGGGCCGAGAAAGGGGCCAACGTCCTGACTTTC	CASSPIGTGAEKGANVLTF
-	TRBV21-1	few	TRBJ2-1	TGTGCCAGCAGACGTCAACCGGGACTAGACCACAATGAGCAGTTCTTC	CASRRQPGLDHNEQFF
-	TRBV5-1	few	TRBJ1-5	TGCGCCAGCAGCTGGAAAGGGGGAGAAAATCAGCCCCAGCATTTT	CASSWKGGENQPQHF
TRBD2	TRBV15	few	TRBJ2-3	TGTGCCACCAGCAGAGATCTAGCGGGAGCAGATACGCAGTATTTT	CATSRDLAGADTQYF
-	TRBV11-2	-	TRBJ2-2	TGTGCCAGCAGACCCAATGAGCGGAGGTTGTCGAACACCGGGGAGCTGTTTTTT	CASRPNERRLSNTGELFF
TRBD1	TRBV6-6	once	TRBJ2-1	TGTGCCAGCAATTACCCCGACAGGGGAGTAGATGAGCAGTTCTTC	CASNYPDRGVDEQFF
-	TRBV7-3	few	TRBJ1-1	TGTGCCAGCAGCTACCAGGGTAACACTGAAGCTTTCTTT	CASSYQGNTEAFF
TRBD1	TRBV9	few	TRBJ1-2	TGTGCCAGCAGCTCATGGACAGGGAGTCTATCGGATGGCTACACCTTC	CASSSWTGSLSDGYTF
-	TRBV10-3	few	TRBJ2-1	TGTGCCATCAGTGAGGGCCTAGCAGGACGCGGTGAGCAGTTCTTC	CAISEGLAGRGEQFF
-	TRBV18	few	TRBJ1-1	TGTGCCAGCTCACCACGGGTACAGAACACTGAAGCTTTCTTT	CASSPRVQNTEAFF
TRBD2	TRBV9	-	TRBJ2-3	TGTGCCAGCAGCGAAGCGGGGGGCCACCCCACAGATACGCAGTATTTT	CASSEAGGHPTDTQYF
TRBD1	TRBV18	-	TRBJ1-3	TGTGCCAGCTCACCACGGACAGGGGAATCTGGAAACACCATATATTTT	CASSPRTGESGNTIYF
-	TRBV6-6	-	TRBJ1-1	TGTGCCAGCAGTCACCAGAGGACGGCTCTAGGTGAAGCTTTCTTT	CASSHQRTALGEAFF
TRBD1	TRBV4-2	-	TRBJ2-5	TGTGCCAGCAGCCAAGGGACAGGCCTCCCAAGAGAGACCCAGTACTTC	CASSQGTGLPRETQYF
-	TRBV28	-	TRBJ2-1	TGTGCCAGCACCTGGGGAACAGTATCCCCCCACAAGTTCTTC	CASTWGTVSPHKFF
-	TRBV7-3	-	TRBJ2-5	TGTGCCAGCAGGACGACTCTGAAGGTGGGATTGACCCAGTACTTC	CASRTTLKVGLTQYF
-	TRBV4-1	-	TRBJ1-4	TGCGCCAGCAGCCTGACACCAACAACTAATGAAAAACTGTTTTTT	CASSLTPTTNEKLFF
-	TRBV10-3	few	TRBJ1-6	TGTGCCATCAGTGAGTCGGGGACAACCCCTAGGGCTCACTTT	CAISESGTTPRAHF
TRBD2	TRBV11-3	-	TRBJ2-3	TGTGCCAGCAGCTTAGCGGGGGGGAGCACAGATACGCAGTATTTT	CASSLAGGSTDTQYF
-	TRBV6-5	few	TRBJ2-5	TGTGCCAGCAGTTACTCGCCGGGGGGGACAGAATACTTC	CASSYSPGGTEYF
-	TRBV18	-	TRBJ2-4	TGTGCCAGCTCACCGGAGCAGGAAAACATTCAGTACTTC	CASSPEQENIQYF
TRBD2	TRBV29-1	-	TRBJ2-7	TGCAGCGTTGAAGATTATGGAGGGACTAGCGGGAGGGCCCGGCAGTACTTC	CSVEDYGGTSGRARQYF
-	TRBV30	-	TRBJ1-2	TGTGCCTGGAGTGTACCAGGCAGGGGAAGTGGCTACACCTTC	CAWSVPGRGSGYTF
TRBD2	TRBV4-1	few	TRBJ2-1	TGCGCCAGCAGCCACGGGACTAGCGGGACCTCCTACAATGAGCAGTTCTTC	CASSHGTSGTSYNEQFF
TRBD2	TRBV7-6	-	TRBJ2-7	TGTGCCAGCAGCTTAGGCGGGGGAGAGCAGTACTTC	CASSLGGGEQYF
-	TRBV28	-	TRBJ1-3	TGTGCCAGCAGTCCCAAGGGCCTCTCTGGAAACACCATATATTTT	CASSPKGLSGNTIYF
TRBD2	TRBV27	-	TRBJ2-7	TGTGCCAGCAGTTTAAGGGGAACTAGCGGGAGGACGCCGTCCTACGAGCAGTACTTC	CASSLRGTSGRTPSYEQYF
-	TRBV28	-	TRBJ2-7	TGTGCCAGCAGGGGCAGTAAAACCTACGAGCAGTACTTC	CASRGSKTYEQYF